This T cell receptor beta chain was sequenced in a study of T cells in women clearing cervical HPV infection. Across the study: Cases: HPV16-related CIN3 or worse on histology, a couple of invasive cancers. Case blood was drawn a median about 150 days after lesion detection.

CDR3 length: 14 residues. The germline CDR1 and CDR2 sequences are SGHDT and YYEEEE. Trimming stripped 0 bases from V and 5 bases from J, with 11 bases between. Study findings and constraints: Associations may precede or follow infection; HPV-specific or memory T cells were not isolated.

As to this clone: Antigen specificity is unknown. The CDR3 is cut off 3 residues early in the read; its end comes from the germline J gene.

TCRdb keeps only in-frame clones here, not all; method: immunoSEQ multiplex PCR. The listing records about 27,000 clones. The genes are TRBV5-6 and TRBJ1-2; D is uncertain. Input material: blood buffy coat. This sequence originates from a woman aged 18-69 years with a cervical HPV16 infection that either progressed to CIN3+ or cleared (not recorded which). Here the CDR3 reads CASSLGSKAYGYTF. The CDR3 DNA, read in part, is TGTGCCAGCAGCTTGGGCAGCAAAGCGTATGGC.